This TCR beta chain was sequenced for a study of radiotherapy plus CTLA-4 blockade in lung cancer. Alongside CTLA-4 blockade with ipilimumab, patients with chemo-refractory metastatic non-small-cell lung cancer received focal radiation. The data were produced by immunoSEQ multiplex PCR, yet TCRdb's version contains in-frame clones alone and is incomplete. The table records 30,000 to 35,000 clones, roughly 77% of them present only once. Per germline, CDR1 MNHEY and CDR2 SMNVEV (reference sequence). V dropped 3 bases and J dropped 7; count of bases not matched to a gene: 1. The CDR3 covers 14 residues.

The source material was peripheral blood, sampled from a patient treated with radiotherapy plus ipilimumab. The receptor's source is a human donor with non-small cell lung cancer that progressed on radiotherapy plus ipilimumab. The chain is built from TRBV27 and TRBJ2-2; TRBD1 matches at 11 bases. In DNA, the CDR3 is TGTGCCAGCAGTTTGGGACAGGGGGTCGGGGAGCTGTTTTTT. Its translation: CASSLGQGVGELFF.